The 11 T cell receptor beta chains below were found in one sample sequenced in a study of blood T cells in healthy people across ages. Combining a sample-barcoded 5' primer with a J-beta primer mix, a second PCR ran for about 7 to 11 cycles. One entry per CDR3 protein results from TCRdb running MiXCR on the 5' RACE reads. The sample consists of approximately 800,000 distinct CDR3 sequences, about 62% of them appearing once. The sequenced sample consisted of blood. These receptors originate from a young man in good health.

CDR3 in DNA: TGCGCCAGCAGCCAAGATGGGGGAGGCACAGATACGCAGTATTTT. This codes for CASSQDGGGTDTQYF. The chain has TRBV4-1 and TRBJ2-3; D possibly matches TRBD1 or TRBD2 (5 bases each). The CDR3 has 15 residues. Germline V gene data show CDR1 as MGHRA and CDR2 as YSYEKL. The ends were cut back, 0 bases at V and 1 base at J, with 8 bases in the middle.

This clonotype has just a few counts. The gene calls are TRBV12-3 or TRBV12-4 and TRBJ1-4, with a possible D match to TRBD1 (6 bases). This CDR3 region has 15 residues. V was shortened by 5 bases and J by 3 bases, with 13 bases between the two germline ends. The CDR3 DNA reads TGTGCCAGCAGTCGCCAGGGGCTGTCTAATGAAAAACTGTTTTTT. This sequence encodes CASSRQGLSNEKLFF.

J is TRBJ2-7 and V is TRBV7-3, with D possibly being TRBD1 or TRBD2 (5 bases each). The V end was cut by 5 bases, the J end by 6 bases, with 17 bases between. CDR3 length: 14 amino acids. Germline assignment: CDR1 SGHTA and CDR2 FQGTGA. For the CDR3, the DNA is TGTGCCAGCAGCCCTGGGGACGAAACGGGCGAGCAGTACTTC. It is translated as CASSPGDETGEQYF.

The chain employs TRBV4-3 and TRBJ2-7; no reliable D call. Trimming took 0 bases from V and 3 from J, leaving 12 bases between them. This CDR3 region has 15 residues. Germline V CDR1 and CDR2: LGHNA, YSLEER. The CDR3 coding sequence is TGCGCCAGCAGCCAAGATCGAAGCTACGACTACGAGCAGTACTTC. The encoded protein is CASSQDRSYDYEQYF.

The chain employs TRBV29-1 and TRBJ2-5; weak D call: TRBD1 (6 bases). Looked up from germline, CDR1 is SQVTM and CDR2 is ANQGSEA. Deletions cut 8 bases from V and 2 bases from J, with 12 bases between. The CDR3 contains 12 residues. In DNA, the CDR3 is TGCAGCCCTCGGACAGCTCAAGAGACCCAGTACTTC. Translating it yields CSPRTAQETQYF.

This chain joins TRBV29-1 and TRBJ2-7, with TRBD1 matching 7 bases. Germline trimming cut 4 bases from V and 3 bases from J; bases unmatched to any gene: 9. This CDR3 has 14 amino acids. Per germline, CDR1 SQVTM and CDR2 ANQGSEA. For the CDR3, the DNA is TGCAGCGTTGGCAAGAGAAGGGACAGCTACGAGCAGTACTTC. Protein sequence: CSVGKRRDSYEQYF.

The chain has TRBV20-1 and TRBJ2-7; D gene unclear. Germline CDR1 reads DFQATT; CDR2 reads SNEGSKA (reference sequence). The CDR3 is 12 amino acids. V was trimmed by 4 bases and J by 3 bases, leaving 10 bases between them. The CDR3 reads CSATLTNYEQYF. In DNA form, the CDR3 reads TGCAGTGCTACTTTGACCAACTACGAGCAGTACTTC.

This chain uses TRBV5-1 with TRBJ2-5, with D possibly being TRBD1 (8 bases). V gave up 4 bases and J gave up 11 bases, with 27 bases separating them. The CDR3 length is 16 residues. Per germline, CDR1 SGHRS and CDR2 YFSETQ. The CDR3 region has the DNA TGCGCCAGCAGCGTACAGGGGGGGTCCCAGGTCGGTGAGCAGTACTTC. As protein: CASSVQGGSQVGEQYF. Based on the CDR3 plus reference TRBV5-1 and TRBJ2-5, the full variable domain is KAGVTQTPRYLIKTRGQQVTLSCSPISGHRSVSWYQQTPGQGLQFLFEYFSETQRNKGNFPGRFSGRQFSNSRSEMNVSTLELGDSALYLCASSVQGGSQVGEQYFGPGTRLLVL.

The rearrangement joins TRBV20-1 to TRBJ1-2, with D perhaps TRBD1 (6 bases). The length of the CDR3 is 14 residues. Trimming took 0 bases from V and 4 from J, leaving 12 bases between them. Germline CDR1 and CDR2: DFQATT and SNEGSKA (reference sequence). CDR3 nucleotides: TGCAGTGCTAGAGAGGGGGGGCGCATCTATGGCTACACCTTC. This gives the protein CSAREGGRIYGYTF.

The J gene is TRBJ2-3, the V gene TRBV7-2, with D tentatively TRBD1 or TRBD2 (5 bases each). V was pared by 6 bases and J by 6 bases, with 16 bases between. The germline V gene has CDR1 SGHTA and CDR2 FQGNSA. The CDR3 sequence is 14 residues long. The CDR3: CASSLPGGWDTQYF. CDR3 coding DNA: TGTGCCAGCAGTTTGCCTGGGGGATGGGATACGCAGTATTTT.

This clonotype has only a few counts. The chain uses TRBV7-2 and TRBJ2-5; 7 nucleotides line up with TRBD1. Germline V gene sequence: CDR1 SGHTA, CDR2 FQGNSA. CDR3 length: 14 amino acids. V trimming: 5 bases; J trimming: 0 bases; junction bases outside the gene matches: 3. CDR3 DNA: TGTGCCAGCAGCCCGGACAGGTACCAAGAGACCCAGTACTTC. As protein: CASSPDRYQETQYF.